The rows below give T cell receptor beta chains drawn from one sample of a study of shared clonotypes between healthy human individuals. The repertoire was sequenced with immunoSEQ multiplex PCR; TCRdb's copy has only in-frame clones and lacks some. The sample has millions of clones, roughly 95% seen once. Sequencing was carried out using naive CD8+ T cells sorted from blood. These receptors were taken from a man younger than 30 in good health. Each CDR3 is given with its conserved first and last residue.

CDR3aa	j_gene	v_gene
CASSLVPAMGTDTQYF	TRBJ2-3	TRBV5-6
CASSISDYEQYF	TRBJ2-7	TRBV13
CASSYSGGGETQYF	TRBJ2-5	TRBV6-5
CASSLSGETYEQYF	TRBJ2-7	TRBV7-2
CSVVIRGVNYGYTF	TRBJ1-2	TRBV29-1
CSVDGAKETQYF	TRBJ2-5	TRBV29-1
CATSFPEGDYGYTF	TRBJ1-2	TRBV15
CASGDLRTGGYGYTF	TRBJ1-2	TRBV6-1
CASSPVPGQGLEAGNTIYF	TRBJ1-3	TRBV4-3
CSVETTGGMYGYTF	TRBJ1-2	TRBV29-1
CASSLGPTGGDYGYTF	TRBJ1-2	TRBV7-9
CASYQEGQGGEQYF	TRBJ2-7	TRBV6-6
CATSPDRQGAYEQYF	TRBJ2-7	TRBV15
CASSFHQGQGNEKLFF	TRBJ1-4	TRBV7-9
CASSLFPGQGAEGYTF	TRBJ1-2	TRBV14
CASSLSNGQGKVNTEAFF	TRBJ1-1	TRBV27
CASSSRRDPIKLFF	TRBJ1-4	TRBV28
CASSGGGTQYF	TRBJ2-3	TRBV6-4
CASSLGQGIEKLFF	TRBJ1-4	TRBV5-6
CASRLDFGQVYEQYF	TRBJ2-7	TRBV28
CASSFGLGSGNEQFF	TRBJ2-1	TRBV7-9
CASSLDSPYQPQHF	TRBJ1-5	TRBV7-9
CASSLDSSGANVLTF	TRBJ2-6	TRBV5-4
CSVEPRPGLAEGTGTQYF	TRBJ2-3	TRBV29-1
CASSYSGSSYEQYF	TRBJ2-7	TRBV11-2
CASSFGGSYEQYF	TRBJ2-7	TRBV5-5
CASSLEGQGAFNEQYF	TRBJ2-7	TRBV5-8